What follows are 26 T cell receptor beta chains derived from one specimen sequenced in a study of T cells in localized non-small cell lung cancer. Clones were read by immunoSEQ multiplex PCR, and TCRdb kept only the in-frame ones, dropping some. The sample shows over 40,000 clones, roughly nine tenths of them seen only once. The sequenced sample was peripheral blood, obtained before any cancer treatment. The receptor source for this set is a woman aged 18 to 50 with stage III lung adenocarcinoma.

CDR3 protein: CASSRGTQVGNTEAFF. The CDR3 DNA is TGTGCCAGCTCCCGGGGGACACAAGTAGGGAACACTGAAGCTTTCTTT. The chain has TRBV18 and TRBJ1-1; D may be TRBD1 (6 bases). The germline CDR1 and CDR2 sequences are KGHSH and LQKENI. Between the trimmed V and J ends, which lost 6 bases and 1 base, there was a span of 18 bases. The CDR3 totals 16 residues.

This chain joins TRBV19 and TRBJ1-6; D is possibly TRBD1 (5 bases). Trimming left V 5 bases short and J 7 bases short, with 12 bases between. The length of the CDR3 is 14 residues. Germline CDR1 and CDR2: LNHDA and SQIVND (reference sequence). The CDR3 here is CASSATGSNSPLHF. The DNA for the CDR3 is TGTGCCAGTAGTGCAACAGGATCAAATTCACCCCTCCACTTT. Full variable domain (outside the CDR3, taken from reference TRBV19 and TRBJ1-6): DGGITQSPKYLFRKEGQNVTLSCEQNLNHDAMYWYRQDPGQGLRLIYYSQIVNDFQKGDIAEGYSVSREKKESFPLTVTSAQKNPTAFYLCASSATGSNSPLHFGNGTRLTVT.

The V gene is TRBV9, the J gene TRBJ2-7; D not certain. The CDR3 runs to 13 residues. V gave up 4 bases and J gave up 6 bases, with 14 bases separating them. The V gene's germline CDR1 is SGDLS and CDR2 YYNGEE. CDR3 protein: CASSLSVGSEQYF. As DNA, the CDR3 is TGTGCCAGCAGCCTTTCGGTAGGAAGCGAGCAGTACTTC.

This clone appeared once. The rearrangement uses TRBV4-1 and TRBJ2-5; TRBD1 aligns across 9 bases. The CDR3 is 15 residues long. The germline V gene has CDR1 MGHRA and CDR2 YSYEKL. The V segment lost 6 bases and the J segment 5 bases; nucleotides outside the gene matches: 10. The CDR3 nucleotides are TGCGCCAGCAGTCCTACAGGGGGCACGTTTGAGACCCAGTACTTC. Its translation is CASSPTGGTFETQYF.

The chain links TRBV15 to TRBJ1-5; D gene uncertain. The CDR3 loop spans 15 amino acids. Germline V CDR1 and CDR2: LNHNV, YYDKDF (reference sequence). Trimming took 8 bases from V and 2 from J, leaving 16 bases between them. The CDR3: CATRPGGNGNQPQHF. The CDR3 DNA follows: TGTGCCACCCGCCCAGGAGGGAACGGCAATCAGCCCCAGCATTTT.

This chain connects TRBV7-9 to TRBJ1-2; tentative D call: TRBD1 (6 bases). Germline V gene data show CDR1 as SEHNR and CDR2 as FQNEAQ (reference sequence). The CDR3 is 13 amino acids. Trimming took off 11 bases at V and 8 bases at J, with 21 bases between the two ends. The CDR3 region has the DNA TGTGCCGGAGATACGTACAGGGATGGGGGCTACACCTTC. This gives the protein CAGDTYRDGGYTF.

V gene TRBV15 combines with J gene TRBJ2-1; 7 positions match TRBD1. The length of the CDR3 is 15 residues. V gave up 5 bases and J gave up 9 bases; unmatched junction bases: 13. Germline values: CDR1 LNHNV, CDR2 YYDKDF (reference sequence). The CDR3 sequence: CATSRGQAVSREQFF. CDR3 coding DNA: TGTGCCACCAGCCGAGGACAGGCGGTCTCGCGTGAGCAGTTCTTC.

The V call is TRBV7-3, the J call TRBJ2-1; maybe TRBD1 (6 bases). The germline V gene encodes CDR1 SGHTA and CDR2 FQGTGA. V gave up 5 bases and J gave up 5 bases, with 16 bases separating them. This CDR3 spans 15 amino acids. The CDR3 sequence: CASSLQPGEHNEQFF. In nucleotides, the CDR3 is TGTGCCAGCAGCCTGCAACCAGGGGAGCACAATGAGCAGTTCTTC.

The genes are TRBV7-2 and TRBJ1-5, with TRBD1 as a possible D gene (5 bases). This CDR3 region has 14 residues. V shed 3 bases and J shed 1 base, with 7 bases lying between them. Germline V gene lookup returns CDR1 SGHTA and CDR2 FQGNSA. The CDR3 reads CASSFAGSNQPQHF. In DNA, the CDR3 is TGTGCCAGCAGCTTTGCAGGGAGCAATCAGCCCCAGCATTTT.

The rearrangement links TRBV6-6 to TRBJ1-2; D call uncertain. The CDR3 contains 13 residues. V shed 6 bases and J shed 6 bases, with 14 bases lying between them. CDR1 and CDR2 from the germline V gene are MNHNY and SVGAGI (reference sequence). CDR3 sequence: CASRRGQENGYTF. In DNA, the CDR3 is TGTGCCAGCAGGAGAGGGCAGGAGAATGGCTACACCTTC.

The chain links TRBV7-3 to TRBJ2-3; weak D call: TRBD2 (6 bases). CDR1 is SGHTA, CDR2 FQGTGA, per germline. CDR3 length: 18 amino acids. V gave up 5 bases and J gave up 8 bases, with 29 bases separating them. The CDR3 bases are TGTGCCAGCAGCACCCTCTCTCCCGGGACTGGGGGTATCGTTACGCAGTATTTT. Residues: CASSTLSPGTGGIVTQYF. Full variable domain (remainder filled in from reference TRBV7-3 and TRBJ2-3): GAGVSQTPSNKVTEKGKYVELRCDPISGHTALYWYRQSLGQGPEFLIYFQGTGAADDSGLPNDRFFAVRPEGSVSTLKIQRTERGDSAVYLCASSTLSPGTGGIVTQYFGPGTRLTVL.

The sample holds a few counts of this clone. CDR3 in amino acids: CASSSDSYYGYTF. The CDR3 bases are TGTGCCAGCAGCTCGGACAGCTACTATGGCTACACCTTC. V usage is TRBV7-8 and J usage is TRBJ1-2; D is possibly TRBD1 (6 bases). V dropped 4 bases and J dropped 3 bases, with 9 bases sitting between them. The CDR3 consists of 13 residues. In germline, CDR1 is SGHVS, CDR2 FQNEAQ.

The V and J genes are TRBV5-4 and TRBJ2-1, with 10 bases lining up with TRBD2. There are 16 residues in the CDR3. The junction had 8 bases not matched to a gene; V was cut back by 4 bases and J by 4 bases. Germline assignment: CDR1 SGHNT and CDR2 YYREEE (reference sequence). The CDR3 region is CASSPKGTSVYNEQFF. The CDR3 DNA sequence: TGTGCCAGCAGCCCGAAGGGGACTAGCGTATACAATGAGCAGTTCTTC.

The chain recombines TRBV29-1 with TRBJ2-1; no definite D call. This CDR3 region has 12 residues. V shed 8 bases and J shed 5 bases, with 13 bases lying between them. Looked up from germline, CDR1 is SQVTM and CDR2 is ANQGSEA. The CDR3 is CSPERVDNEQFF. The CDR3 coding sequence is TGCAGCCCGGAACGGGTCGACAATGAGCAGTTCTTC.

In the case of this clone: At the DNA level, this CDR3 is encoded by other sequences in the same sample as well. The DNA for the CDR3 is TGTGCCAGCAGCGGGGACGGAAACTATGGCTACACCTTC. Its protein is CASSGDGNYGYTF. The chain couples TRBV7-9 to TRBJ1-2, with D perhaps TRBD1 (5 bases). Germline V gene lookup returns CDR1 SEHNR and CDR2 FQNEAQ (reference sequence). Trimming pared 5 bases from V and 2 bases from J, leaving 9 bases between. This CDR3 has 13 residues.

For the CDR3, the DNA is TGTGCCAGCAGCCAAAATATGAACACTGAAGCTTTCTTT. This translates into CASSQNMNTEAFF. The chain uses TRBV7-6 and TRBJ1-1; D call uncertain. This CDR3 is built from 13 residues. Between the trimmed V and J ends, which lost 5 bases and 0 bases, there was a span of 7 bases. CDR1 is SGHVS and CDR2 is FNYEAQ in the germline V gene.

The CDR3 here is CASSQDGVAGGQTQYF. The CDR3 nucleotides are TGTGCCAGCAGCCAAGATGGGGTAGCGGGGGGGCAAACTCAGTATTTT. V usage is TRBV4-2 and J usage is TRBJ2-3; 11 nucleotides match TRBD2. Trimming cost V 0 bases and J 12 bases; bases outside gene matches: 11. Germline V gene sequence: CDR1 LGHNA, CDR2 YNFKEQ. This CDR3 is built from 16 residues.

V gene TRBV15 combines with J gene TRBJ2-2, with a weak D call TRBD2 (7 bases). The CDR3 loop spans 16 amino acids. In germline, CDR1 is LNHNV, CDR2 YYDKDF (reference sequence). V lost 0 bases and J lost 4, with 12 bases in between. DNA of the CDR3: TGTGCCACCAGCAGAGAAGCCGGGGGGCTCACCGGGGAGCTGTTTTTT. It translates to CATSREAGGLTGELFF.

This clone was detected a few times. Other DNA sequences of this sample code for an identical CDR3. CDR3 nucleotide sequence: TGTGCCAGCAGCCTCGGAGGAACAACTACTAATGAAAAACTGTTTTTT. This encodes CASSLGGTTTNEKLFF. V usage is TRBV14 and J usage is TRBJ1-4, with D uncertain. V was cut by 4 bases and J by 2 bases, with 14 bases left in between. Per the germline V gene, CDR1 is SGHDN and CDR2 is FVKESK. The CDR3 is made up of 16 amino acids.

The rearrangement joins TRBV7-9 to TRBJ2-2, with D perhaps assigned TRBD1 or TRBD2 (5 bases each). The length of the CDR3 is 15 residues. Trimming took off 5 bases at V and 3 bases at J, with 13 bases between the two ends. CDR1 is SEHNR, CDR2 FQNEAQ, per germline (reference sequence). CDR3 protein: CASSGGPYDTGELFF. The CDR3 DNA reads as TGTGCCAGCAGCGGGGGACCGTACGACACCGGGGAGCTGTTTTTT. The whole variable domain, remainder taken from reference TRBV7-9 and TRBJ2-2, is DTGVSQNPRHKITKRGQNVTFRCDPISEHNRLYWYRQTLGQGPEFLTYFQNEAQLEKSRLLSDRFSAERPKGSFSTLEIQRTEQGDSAMYLCASSGGPYDTGELFFGEGSRLTVL.

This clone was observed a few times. The CDR3 spells CASSIAGDYNEQFF. The CDR3 DNA reads as TGTGCCAGTAGTATAGCGGGGGACTACAATGAGCAGTTCTTC. The rearrangement uses TRBV19 and TRBJ2-1, with D possibly matching TRBD2 (6 bases). Germline values: CDR1 LNHDA, CDR2 SQIVND (reference sequence). The CDR3 runs to 14 residues. Trimming left V 1 base short and J 3 bases short, with 7 bases between. The whole variable domain, remainder taken from reference TRBV19 and TRBJ2-1, is DGGITQSPKYLFRKEGQNVTLSCEQNLNHDAMYWYRQDPGQGLRLIYYSQIVNDFQKGDIAEGYSVSREKKESFPLTVTSAQKNPTAFYLCASSIAGDYNEQFFGPGTRLTVL.

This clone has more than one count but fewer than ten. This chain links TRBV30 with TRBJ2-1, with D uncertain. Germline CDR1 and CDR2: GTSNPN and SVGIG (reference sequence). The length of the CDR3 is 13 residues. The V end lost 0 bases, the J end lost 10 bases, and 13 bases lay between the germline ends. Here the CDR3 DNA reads TGTGCCTGGAGTGTAATAGGAGCTGGAGAGCAGTTCTTC. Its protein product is CAWSVIGAGEQFF.

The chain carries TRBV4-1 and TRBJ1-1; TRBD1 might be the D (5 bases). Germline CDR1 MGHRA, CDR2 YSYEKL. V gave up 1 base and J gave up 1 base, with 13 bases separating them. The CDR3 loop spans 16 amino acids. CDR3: CASSQGPGQKNTEAFF. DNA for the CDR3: TGCGCCAGCAGCCAAGGGCCGGGGCAGAAGAACACTGAAGCTTTCTTT.

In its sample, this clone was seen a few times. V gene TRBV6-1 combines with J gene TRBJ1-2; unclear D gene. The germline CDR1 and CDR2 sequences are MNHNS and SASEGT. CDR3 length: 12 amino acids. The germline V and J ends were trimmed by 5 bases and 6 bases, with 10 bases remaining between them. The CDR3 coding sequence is TGTGCCAGCAGTTTGGTTCTCGATGGCTACACCTTC. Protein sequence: CASSLVLDGYTF.

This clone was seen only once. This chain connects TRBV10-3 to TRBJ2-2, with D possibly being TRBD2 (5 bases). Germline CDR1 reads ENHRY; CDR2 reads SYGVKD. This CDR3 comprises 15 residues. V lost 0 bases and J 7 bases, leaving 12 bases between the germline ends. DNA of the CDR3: TGTGCCATCAGTGAGTCGTTCGAGGGAAGCGGGGAGCTGTTTTTT. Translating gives CAISESFEGSGELFF.

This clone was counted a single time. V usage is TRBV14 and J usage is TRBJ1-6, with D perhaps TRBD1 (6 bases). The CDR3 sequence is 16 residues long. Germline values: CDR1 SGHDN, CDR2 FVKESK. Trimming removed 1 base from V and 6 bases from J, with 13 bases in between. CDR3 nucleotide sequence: TGTGCCAGCAGCCAAGCGGGGACACCCTCTAATTCACCCCTCCACTTT. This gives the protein CASSQAGTPSNSPLHF.